This section outlines one T cell receptor (beta chain) sequence together with its context. Its recognized antigen is unknown. Base qualities are not recorded, but no much larger clone differs from it by a single base. The data belong to a study of CD8 T cells in Susac syndrome (dated by TCRdb to the late 2010s). With respect to the entire study: Among the Susac syndrome patients who were sequenced, clinically active disease was present in 5 or 6 and clinical remission was observed in 8 or 9. At the time of blood withdrawal, Susac syndrome patients were either therapy-naive, taking corticosteroids (with some also receiving IVIg), or on IVIg alone. Whether CD8+ T cell activation and differentiation in Susac syndrome was antigen driven was tested using repertoire sequencing.

Summary of the overall study and its limitations: In patients with Susac syndrome, the CD4+ T cell repertoire showed no detectable clonal expansion. The study acknowledged that relatively few individuals were included in the TCR sequencing and HLA analysis.

RNA was extracted with the RNeasy kit and about 0.5 to 1 ug was reverse transcribed using random hexamers. The immunoSEQ multiplex PCR assay, which covers 54 Vbeta and 13 Jbeta segments, was used to amplify TCR beta CDR3 regions. To correct PCR amplification bias, a synthetic template baseline was used for both primer optimization and computational correction. In the paper's pipeline: Reads were annotated to V, D and J genes per IMGT and analyzed with immunoSEQ Analyzer, keeping only productive sequences. Clonality was computed as one minus Shannon entropy normalized by log2 of the number of productive unique sequences. For each patient and control, public and private clones were evaluated among the 100 most prevalent clones. Clones were defined as Susac-specific if absent from the healthy and MS cohorts, from under 1,200 published viral clones and from other ImmuneACCESS disease sequences. TCRdb reprocessed the public reads (quality trimming at Q25 with fastp, clone calling with MiXCR) and kept in-frame beta chains. Rows with one shared CDR3 protein collapse into an entry with the most common genes and DNA. V and J calls and clone size were set by TCRdb, not the authors. Present in this sample are around 180,000 distinct CDR3 sequences, roughly 94% of which were seen just once. The ten largest clones add up to 0.12% of the sample.

High-throughput TCR beta sequencing profiled peripheral blood CD8+ and CD4+ T cells from healthy donors, Susac syndrome patients and multiple sclerosis patients. Susac syndrome patients met recently defined diagnostic criteria for definite or probable disease. Bulk CD8+ and CD4+ T cells were purified by magnetic negative isolation, whereas CD8+ TEMRA cells were enriched by FACS. Blood was collected in EDTA tubes and processed within 24 hours, with PBMCs isolated through density gradient centrifugation. PBMCs intended for TCR sequencing were cryopreserved in liquid nitrogen and thawed later in a water bath at 37 degrees C. A purity of at least 90% was achieved for sorted or isolated CD4+, CD8+ and CD8+ TEMRA cells. The sequence came from a human donor with Susac syndrome. The sample comprised CD4+ T cells from PBMCs.

Here the CDR3 is given as CSVEPLAGAPTDTQYF. The base sequence is TGCAGCGTGGAACCACTAGCGGGGGCCCCCACAGATACGCAGTATTTT. The chain couples TRBV29-1 to TRBJ2-3, and TRBD2 matches 11 of the central bases. The CDR3 holds 16 amino acids from the cysteine to the phenylalanine. This entry keeps only the CDR3 DNA: 48 bases, framed from base 1. Ends trimmed: V by 6 bases, J by 2 bases; bases unmatched to a gene: 10. The germline V gene provides CDR1 SQVTM and CDR2 ANQGSEA.